This record covers a single T cell receptor (beta chain). Its antigen is still unknown. Nothing much larger sits one base from this clone, and base qualities are not available. The method was RT-PCR. Instrument used: Illumina HiSeq 2500. TCRdb cleaned the public reads at Q25 with fastp, built clones with MiXCR and kept in-frame beta chains. Each entry is one CDR3 protein sequence, shown with its most common DNA and genes. The sample profile shows roughly 670,000 distinct CDR3 sequences; 14% of them were found once. The ten largest make up 7.5% to 9% of the sample. Relative to germline, V is 3 bases shorter and J is 5 bases shorter, with 11 bases between their ends. The CDR3 runs 15 amino acids, cysteine and phenylalanine included. Only the CDR3 part of the read is kept: 45 bases, read in frame from the first base. According to the germline V gene, CDR1 reads SGHTA and CDR2 reads FQGNSA. These data are taken from a study of response to subunit inactivated influenza vaccine (dated by TCRdb to 2017 to 2018). For the study in its entirety: Deep quantitative T cell receptor repertoire profiling was used in the study to track responses to a trivalent subunit inactivated influenza vaccine. The full study reports these points: The authors suggested that each seasonal influenza vaccination may recruit only a limited number of new T cells.

This specimen consisted of PBMCs from blood, obtained 14 to 15 days before vaccination. This clonotype was obtained from a man aged 45-65 years who received an inactivated influenza vaccine. Donor details come from another sample of the same person, matched by shared clones. The chain uses TRBV7-2 and TRBJ2-6, with no confidently assigned D gene. This receptor has the CDR3 CASSFATYWANVLTF. The DNA reads TGTGCCAGCAGCTTCGCTACTTATTGGGCCAACGTCCTGACTTTC. Here the CDR3 is joined to the reference TRBV7-2 and TRBJ2-6 genes, and the full variable domain is: GAGVSQSPSNKVTEKGKDVELRCDPISGHTALYWYRQSLGQGLEFLIYFQGNSAPDKSGLPSDRFSAERTGGSVSTLTIQRTQQEDSAVYLCASSFATYWANVLTFGAGSRLTVL.